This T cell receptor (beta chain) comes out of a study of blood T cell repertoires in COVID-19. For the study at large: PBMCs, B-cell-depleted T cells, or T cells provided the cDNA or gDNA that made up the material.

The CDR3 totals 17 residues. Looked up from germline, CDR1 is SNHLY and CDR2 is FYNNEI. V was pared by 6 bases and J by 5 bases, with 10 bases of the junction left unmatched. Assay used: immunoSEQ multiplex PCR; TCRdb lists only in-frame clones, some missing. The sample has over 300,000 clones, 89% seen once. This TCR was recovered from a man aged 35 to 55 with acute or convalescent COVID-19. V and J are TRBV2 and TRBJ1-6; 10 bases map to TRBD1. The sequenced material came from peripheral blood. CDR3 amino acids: CASRVLRTGGDNSPLHF. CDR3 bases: TGTGCCAGCAGGGTACTCCGGACAGGGGGTGATAATTCACCCCTCCACTTT. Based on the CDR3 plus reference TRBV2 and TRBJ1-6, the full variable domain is EPEVTQTPSHQVTQMGQEVILRCVPISNHLYFYWYRQILGQKVEFLVSFYNNEISEKSEIFDDQFSVERPDGSNFTLKIRSTKLEDSAMYFCASRVLRTGGDNSPLHFGNGTRLTVT.